This T cell receptor (beta chain) was found in a study of blood T cells in healthy people across ages. Study in general: The capture of about one barcoded beta molecule per two T cells was achieved by template switching.

The authors ran a second PCR of about 7 to 12 cycles using a sample-barcoded 5' primer and a J-beta primer mix. Any given sample supplied a minimum of 3 million CDR3-containing paired-end reads. TCRdb re-called the 5' RACE reads with MiXCR, one entry per CDR3 protein. The sample lists roughly 1,500,000 distinct CDR3 sequences, around 39% occurring once. V dropped 4 bases and J dropped 8; count of bases not matched to a gene: 8. This CDR3 has 16 amino acids. Germline V lookup: CDR1 LGHDT, CDR2 YNNKEL (reference sequence). Total RNA extracted from each sample amounted to at least 6 micrograms. The sequenced material came from blood. This sequence originates from a woman between 18 and 29 years old in good health. This chain uses TRBV3-1 with TRBJ2-1; 13 bases align to TRBD2. Written as DNA, the CDR3 is TGTGCCAGCAGCCCCAGACTAGCGGGAGGTCAACATGAGCAGTTCTTC. It translates to CASSPRLAGGQHEQFF.